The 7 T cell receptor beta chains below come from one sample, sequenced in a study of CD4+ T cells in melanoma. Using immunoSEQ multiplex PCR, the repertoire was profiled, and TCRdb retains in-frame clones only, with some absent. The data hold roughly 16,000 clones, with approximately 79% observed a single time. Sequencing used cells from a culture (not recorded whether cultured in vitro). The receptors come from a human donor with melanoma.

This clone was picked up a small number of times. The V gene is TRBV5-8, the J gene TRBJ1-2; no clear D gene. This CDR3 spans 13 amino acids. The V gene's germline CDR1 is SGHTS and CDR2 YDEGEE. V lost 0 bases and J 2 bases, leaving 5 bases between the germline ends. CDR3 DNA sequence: TGTGCCAGCAGCTTGGGGCACAACTATGGCTACACCTTC. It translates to CASSLGHNYGYTF.

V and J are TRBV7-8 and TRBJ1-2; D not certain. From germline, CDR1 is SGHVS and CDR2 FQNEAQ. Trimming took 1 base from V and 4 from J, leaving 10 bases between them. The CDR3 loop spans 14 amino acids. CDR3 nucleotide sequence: TGTGCCAGCAGCTTAGAGCGGGCATTCTATGGCTACACCTTC. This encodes CASSLERAFYGYTF.

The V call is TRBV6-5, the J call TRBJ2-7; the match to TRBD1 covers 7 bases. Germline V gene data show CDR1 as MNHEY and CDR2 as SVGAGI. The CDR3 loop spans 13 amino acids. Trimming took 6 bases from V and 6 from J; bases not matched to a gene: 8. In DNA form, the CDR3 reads TGTGCCAGCAGCCGACAGGGATTAGGCGAGCAGTACTTC. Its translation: CASSRQGLGEQYF.

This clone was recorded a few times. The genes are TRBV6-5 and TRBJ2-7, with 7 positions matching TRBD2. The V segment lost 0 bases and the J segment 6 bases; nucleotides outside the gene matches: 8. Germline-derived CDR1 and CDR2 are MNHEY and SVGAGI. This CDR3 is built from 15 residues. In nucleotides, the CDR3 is TGTGCCAGCAGTTACTCAAGCGGGGTTTCCCCCGAGCAGTACTTC. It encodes CASSYSSGVSPEQYF.

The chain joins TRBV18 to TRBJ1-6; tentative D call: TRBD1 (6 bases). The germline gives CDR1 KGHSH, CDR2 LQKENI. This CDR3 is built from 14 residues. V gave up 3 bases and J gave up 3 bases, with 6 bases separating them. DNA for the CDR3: TGTGCCAGCTCACCGGACAGCTATAATTCACCCCTCCACTTT. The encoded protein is CASSPDSYNSPLHF.

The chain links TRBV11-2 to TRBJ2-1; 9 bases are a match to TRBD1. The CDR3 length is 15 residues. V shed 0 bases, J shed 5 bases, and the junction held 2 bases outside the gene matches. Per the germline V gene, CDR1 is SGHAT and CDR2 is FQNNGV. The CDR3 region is CASSLEGQGDNEQFF. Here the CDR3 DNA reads TGTGCCAGCAGCTTAGAGGGACAGGGTGACAATGAGCAGTTCTTC.

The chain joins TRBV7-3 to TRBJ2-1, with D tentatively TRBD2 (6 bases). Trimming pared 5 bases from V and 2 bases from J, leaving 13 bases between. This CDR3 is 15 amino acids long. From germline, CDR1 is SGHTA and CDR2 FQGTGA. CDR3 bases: TGTGCCAGCAGCAAGGACTACAATCCCTACAATGAGCAGTTCTTC. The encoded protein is CASSKDYNPYNEQFF.